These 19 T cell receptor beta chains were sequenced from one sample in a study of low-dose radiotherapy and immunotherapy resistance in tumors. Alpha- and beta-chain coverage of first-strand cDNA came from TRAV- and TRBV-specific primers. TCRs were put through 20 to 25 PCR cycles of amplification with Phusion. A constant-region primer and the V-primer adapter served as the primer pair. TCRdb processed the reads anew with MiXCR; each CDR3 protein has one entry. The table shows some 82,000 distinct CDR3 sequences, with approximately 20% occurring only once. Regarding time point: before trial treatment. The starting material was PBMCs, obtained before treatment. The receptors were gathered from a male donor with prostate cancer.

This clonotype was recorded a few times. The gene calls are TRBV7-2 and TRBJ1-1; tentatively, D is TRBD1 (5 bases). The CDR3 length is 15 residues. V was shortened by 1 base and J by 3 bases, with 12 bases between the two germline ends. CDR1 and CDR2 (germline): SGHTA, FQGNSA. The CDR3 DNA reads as TGTGCCAGCAGCTTAGTCCGGGGGGGTTACACTGAAGCTTTCTTT. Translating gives CASSLVRGGYTEAFF.

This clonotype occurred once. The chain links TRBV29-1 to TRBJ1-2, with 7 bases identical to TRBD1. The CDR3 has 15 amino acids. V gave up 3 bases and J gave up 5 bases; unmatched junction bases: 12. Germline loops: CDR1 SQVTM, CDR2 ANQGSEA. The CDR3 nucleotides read TGCAGCGTTGATCCGGGACAGAATAGCTATTATGGCTACACCTTC. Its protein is CSVDPGQNSYYGYTF.

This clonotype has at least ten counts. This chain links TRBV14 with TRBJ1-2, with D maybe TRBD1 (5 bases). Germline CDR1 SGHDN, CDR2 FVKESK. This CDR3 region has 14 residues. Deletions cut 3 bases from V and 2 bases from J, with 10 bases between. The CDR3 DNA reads TGTGCCAGCAGCCAGTCGTGGGGGAACTATGGCTACACCTTC. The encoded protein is CASSQSWGNYGYTF.

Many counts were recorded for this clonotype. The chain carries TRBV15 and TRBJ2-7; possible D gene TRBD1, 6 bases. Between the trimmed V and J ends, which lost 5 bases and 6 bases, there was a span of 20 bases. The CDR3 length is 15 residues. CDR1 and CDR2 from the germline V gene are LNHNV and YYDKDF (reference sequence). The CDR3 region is CATSSLGDIAAEQYF. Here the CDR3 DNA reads TGTGCCACCAGCTCATTGGGGGACATCGCCGCCGAGCAGTACTTC.

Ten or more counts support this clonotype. The CDR3 bases are TGCGCCAGCAGCTTGGATGGACAGAGCAATCAGCCCCAGCATTTT. It is translated as CASSLDGQSNQPQHF. J is TRBJ1-5 and V is TRBV5-1; D might be TRBD1 (6 bases). Germline lookup yields CDR1 SGHRS and CDR2 YFSETQ. The CDR3 is 15 amino acids. V lost 0 bases, J lost 1 base, and 8 bases lay in between.

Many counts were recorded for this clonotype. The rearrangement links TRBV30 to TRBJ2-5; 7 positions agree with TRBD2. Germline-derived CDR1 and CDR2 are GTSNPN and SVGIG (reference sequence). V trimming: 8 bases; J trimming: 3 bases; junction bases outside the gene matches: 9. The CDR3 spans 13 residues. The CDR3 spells CAHRSGGKETQYF. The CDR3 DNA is TGTGCCCACCGGTCGGGGGGTAAAGAGACCCAGTACTTC.

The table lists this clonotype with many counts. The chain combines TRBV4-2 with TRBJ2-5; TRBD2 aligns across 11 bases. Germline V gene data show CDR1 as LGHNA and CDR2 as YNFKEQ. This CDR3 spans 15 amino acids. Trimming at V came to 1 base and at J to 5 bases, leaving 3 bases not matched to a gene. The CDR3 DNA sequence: TGTGCCAGCAGCCAAGTTAGCGGGGGGGCGGAGACCCAGTACTTC. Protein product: CASSQVSGGAETQYF.

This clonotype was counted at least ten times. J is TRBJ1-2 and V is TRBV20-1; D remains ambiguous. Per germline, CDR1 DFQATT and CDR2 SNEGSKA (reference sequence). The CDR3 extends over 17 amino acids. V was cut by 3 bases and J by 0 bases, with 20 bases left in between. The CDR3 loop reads CSASRENIAGANYGYTF. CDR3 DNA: TGCAGTGCTAGTAGAGAGAACATAGCCGGGGCTAACTATGGCTACACCTTC.

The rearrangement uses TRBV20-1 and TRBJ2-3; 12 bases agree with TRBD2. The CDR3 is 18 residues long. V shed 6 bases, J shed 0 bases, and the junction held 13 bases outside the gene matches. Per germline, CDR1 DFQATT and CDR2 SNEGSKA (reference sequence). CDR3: CSARSPSGRVVSTDTQYF. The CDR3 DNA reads TGCAGTGCGCGCTCACCTAGCGGGAGGGTTGTTAGCACAGATACGCAGTATTTT.

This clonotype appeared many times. The DNA of the CDR3 is TGTGCCACCTCTCGCGGGGCTGAGTTTAGCACAGATACGCAGTATTTT. This gives the protein CATSRGAEFSTDTQYF. V and J are TRBV9 and TRBJ2-3; TRBD2 might be the D (6 bases). The CDR3 spans 16 residues. Germline V lookup: CDR1 SGDLS, CDR2 YYNGEE. The V end lost 9 bases, the J end lost 0 bases, and 20 bases lay between the germline ends.

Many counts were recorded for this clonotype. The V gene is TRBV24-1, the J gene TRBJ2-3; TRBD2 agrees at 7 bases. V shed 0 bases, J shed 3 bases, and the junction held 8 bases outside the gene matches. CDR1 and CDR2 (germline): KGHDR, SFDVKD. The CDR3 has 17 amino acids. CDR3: CATSDLVRGRATDTQYF. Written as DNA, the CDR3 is TGTGCCACCAGTGATTTGGTACGTGGGAGGGCGACAGATACGCAGTATTTT.

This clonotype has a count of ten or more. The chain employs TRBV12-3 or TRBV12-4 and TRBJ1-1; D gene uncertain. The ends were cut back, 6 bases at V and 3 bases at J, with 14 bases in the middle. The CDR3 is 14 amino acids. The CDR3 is CASSHVGVDTEAFF. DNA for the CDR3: TGTGCCAGCAGCCACGTTGGGGTGGACACTGAAGCTTTCTTT.

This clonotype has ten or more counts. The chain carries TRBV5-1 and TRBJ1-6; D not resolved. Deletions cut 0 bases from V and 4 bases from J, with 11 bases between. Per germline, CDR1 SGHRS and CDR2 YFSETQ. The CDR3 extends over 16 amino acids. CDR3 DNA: TGCGCCAGCAGCTTGGAGGCAGCCATGTATAATTCACCCCTCCACTTT. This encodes CASSLEAAMYNSPLHF.

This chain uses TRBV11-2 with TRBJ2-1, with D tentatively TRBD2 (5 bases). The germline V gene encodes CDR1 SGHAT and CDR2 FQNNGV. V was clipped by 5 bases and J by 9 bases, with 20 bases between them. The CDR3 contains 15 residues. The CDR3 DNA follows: TGTGCCAGCAGCCGCGACGGGGAGATTGAGCGTGAGCAGTTCTTC. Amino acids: CASSRDGEIEREQFF.

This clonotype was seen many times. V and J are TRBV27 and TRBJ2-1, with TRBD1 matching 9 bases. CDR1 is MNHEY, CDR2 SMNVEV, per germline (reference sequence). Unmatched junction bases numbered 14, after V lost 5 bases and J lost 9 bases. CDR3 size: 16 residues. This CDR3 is CASSLNRGPPKSEQFF. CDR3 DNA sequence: TGTGCCAGCAGTCTCAACAGGGGGCCCCCTAAAAGTGAGCAGTTCTTC.

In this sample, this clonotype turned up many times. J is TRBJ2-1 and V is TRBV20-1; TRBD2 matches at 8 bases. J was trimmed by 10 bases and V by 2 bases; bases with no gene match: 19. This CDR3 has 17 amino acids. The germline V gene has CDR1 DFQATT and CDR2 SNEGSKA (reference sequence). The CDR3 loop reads CSARPRPGLGMKWEQFF. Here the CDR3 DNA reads TGCAGTGCTAGACCAAGGCCGGGACTAGGGATGAAATGGGAGCAGTTCTTC.

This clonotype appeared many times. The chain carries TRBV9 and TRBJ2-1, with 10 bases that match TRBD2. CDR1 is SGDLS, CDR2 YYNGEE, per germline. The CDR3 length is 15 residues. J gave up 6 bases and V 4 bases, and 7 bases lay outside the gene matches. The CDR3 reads CASSTMGLAINEQFF. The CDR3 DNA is TGTGCCAGCAGCACTATGGGACTAGCGATCAATGAGCAGTTCTTC.

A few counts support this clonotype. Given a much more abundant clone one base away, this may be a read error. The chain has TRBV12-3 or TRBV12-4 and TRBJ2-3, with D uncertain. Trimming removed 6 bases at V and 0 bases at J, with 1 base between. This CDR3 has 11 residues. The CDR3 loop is CASRSTDTQYF. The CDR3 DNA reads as TGTGCCAGCAGAAGCACAGATACGCAGTATTTT.

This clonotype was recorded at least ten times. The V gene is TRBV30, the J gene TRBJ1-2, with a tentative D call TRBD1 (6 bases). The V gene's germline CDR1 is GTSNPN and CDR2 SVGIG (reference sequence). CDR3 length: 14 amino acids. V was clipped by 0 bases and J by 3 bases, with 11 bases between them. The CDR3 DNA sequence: TGTGCCTGGAGTGTACACGGGGGGCACTATGGCTACACCTTC. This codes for CAWSVHGGHYGYTF.